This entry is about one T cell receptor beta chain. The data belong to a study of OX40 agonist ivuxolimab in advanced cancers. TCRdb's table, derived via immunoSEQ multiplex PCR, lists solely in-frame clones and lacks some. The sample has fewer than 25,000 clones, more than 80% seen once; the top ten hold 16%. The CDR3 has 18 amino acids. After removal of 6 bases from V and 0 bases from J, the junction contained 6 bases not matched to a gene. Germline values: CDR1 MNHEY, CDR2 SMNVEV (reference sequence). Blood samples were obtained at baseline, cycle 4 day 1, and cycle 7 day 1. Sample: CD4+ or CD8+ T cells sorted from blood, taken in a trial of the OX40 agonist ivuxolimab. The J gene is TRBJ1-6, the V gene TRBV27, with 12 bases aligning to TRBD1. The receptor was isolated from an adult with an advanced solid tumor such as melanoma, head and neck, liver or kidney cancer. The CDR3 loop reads CASRPGQGASSYNSPLHF. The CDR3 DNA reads TGTGCCAGCAGACCGGGACAGGGGGCAAGCTCCTATAATTCACCCCTCCACTTT.